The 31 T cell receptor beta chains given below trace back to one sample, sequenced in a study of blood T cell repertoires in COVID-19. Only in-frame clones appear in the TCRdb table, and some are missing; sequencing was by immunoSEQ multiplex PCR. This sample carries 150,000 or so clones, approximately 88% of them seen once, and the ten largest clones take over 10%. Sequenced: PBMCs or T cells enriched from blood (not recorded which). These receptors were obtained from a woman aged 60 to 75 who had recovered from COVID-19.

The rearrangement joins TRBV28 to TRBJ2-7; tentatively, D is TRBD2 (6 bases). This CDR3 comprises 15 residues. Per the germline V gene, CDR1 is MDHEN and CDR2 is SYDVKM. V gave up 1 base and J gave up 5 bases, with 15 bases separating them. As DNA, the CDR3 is TGTGCCAGCAGTTTATTCGCGGGACGGATAGACGAGCAGTACTTC. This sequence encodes CASSLFAGRIDEQYF.

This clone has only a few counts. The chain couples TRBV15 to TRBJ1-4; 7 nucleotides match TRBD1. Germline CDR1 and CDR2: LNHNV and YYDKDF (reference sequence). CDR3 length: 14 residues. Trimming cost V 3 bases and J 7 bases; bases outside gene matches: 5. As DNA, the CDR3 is TGTGCCACCAGCAGGACAGGGAACCTTGAAAAACTGTTTTTT. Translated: CATSRTGNLEKLFF.

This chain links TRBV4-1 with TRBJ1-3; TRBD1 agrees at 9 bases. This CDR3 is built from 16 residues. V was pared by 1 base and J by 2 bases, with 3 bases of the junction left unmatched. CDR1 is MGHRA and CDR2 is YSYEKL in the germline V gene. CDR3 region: CASSQGDRVTGNTIYF. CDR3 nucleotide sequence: TGCGCCAGCAGCCAAGGGGACAGGGTCACTGGAAACACCATATATTTT.

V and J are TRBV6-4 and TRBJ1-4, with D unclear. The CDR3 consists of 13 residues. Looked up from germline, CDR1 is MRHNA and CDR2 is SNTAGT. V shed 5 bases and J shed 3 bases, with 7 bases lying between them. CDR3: CASSREANEKLFF. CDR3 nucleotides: TGTGCCAGCAGTAGGGAGGCTAATGAAAAACTGTTTTTT.

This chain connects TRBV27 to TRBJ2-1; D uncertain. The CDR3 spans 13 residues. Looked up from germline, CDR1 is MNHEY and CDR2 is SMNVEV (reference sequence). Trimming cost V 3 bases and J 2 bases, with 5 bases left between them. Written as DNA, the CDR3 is TGTGCCAGCAGTTTTTTAACCTACAATGAGCAGTTCTTC. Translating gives CASSFLTYNEQFF.

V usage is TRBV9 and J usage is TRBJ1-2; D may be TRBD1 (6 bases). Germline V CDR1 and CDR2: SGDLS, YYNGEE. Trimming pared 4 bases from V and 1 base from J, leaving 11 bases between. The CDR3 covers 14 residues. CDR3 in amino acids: CASSPNRVNYGYTF. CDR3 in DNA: TGTGCCAGCAGCCCCAACAGGGTTAACTATGGCTACACCTTC.

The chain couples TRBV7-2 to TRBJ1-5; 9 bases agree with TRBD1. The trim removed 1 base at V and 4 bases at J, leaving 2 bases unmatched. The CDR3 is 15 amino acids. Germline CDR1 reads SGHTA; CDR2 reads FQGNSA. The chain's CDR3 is CASSLVGTGNQPQHF. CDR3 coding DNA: TGTGCCAGCAGCTTAGTCGGGACAGGGAATCAGCCCCAGCATTTT. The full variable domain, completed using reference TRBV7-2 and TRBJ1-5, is GAGVSQSPSNKVTEKGKDVELRCDPISGHTALYWYRQSLGQGLEFLIYFQGNSAPDKSGLPSDRFSAERTGGSVSTLTIQRTQQEDSAVYLCASSLVGTGNQPQHFGDGTRLSIL.

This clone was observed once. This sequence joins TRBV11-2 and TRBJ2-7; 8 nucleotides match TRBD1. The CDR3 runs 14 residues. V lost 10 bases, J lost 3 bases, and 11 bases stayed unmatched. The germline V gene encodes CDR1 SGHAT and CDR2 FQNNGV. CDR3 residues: CATAFTGGGYEQYF. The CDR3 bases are TGTGCCACCGCGTTTACAGGGGGTGGCTACGAGCAGTACTTC.

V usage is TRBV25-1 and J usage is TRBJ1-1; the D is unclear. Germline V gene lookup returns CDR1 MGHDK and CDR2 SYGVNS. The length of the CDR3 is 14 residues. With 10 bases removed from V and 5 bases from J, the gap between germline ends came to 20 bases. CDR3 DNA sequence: TGTGCCACCCAAAGCCCAAAATGGGAGACTGAAGCTTTCTTT. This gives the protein CATQSPKWETEAFF.

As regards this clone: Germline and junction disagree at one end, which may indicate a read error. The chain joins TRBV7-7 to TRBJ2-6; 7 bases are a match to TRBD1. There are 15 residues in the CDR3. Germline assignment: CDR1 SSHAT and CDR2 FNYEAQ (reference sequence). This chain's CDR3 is CASSRDSSGANVLTF. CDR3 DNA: TGTGCTAGCAGCCGGGACAGCTCTGGGGCCAACGTCCTGACTTTC.

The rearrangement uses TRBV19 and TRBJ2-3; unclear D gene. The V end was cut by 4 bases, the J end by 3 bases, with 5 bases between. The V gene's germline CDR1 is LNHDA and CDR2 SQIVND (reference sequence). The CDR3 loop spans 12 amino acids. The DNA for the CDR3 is TGTGCCAGTAGTAGTTATACAGATACGCAGTATTTT. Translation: CASSSYTDTQYF.

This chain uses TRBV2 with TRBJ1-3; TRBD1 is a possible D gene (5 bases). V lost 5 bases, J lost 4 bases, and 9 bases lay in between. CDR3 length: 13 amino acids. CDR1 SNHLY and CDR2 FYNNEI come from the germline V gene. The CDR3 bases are TGTGCCAGCAGTACAGGACCGGGAAACACCATATATTTT. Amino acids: CASSTGPGNTIYF.

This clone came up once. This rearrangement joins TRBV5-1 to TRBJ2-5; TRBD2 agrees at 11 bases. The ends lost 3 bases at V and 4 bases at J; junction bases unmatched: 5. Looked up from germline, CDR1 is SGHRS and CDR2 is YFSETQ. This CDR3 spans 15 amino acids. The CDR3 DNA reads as TGCGCCAGCAGCTGGGCTCTAGCGGGAGGAGAGACCCAGTACTTC. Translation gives CASSWALAGGETQYF. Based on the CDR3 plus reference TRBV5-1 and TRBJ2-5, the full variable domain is KAGVTQTPRYLIKTRGQQVTLSCSPISGHRSVSWYQQTPGQGLQFLFEYFSETQRNKGNFPGRFSGRQFSNSRSEMNVSTLELGDSALYLCASSWALAGGETQYFGPGTRLLVL.

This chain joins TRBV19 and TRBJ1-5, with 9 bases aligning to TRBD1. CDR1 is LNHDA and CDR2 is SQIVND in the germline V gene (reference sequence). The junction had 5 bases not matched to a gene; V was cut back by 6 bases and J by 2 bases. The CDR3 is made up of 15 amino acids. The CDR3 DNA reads TGTGCCAGTAGCACAGGGGGCAGGGGCAATCAGCCCCAGCATTTT. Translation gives CASSTGGRGNQPQHF.

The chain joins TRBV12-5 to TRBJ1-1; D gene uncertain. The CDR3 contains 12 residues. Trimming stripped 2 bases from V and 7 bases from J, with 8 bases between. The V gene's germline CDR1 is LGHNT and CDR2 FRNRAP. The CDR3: CASGLPRGEAFF. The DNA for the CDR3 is TGTGCTAGTGGTTTGCCCCGGGGTGAAGCTTTCTTT.

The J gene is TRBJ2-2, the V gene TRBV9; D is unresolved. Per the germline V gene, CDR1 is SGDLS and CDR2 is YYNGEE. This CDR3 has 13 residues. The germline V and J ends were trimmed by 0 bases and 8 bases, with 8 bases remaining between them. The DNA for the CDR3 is TGTGCCAGCAGCGTAGTCCCAGGAGGGGAGCTGTTTTTT. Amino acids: CASSVVPGGELFF.

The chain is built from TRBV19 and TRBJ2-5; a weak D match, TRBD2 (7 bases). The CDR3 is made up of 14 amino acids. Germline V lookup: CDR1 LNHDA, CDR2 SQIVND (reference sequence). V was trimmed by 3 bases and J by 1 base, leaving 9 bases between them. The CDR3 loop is CASSIRGAQETQYF. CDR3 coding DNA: TGTGCCAGTAGTATTCGGGGGGCCCAAGAGACCCAGTACTTC.

DNA for the CDR3: TGTGCCAGTAGTATCCTGACTAATCAGCCCCAGCATTTT. It specifies CASSILTNQPQHF. The J gene is TRBJ1-5, the V gene TRBV19; D is unresolved. The germline V gene has CDR1 LNHDA and CDR2 SQIVND (reference sequence). Deletions cut 3 bases from V and 4 bases from J, with 7 bases between. The CDR3 covers 13 residues.

CDR3 sequence: CASSLDRFVGYTF. The CDR3 region has the DNA TGCGCCAGCAGCCTGGACAGGTTCGTTGGCTACACCTTC. V is TRBV4-1 and J is TRBJ1-2, with 7 nucleotides matching TRBD1. J was trimmed by 7 bases and V by 4 bases; bases with no gene match: 6. The CDR3 runs 13 residues. Germline values: CDR1 MGHRA, CDR2 YSYEKL.

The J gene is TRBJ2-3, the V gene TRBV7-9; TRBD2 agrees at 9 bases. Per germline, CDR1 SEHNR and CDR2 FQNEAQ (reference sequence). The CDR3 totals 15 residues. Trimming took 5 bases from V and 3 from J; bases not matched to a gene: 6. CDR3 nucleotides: TGTGCCAGCAGCCGCGGGGGGGCCTCGACAGATACGCAGTATTTT. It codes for CASSRGGASTDTQYF.

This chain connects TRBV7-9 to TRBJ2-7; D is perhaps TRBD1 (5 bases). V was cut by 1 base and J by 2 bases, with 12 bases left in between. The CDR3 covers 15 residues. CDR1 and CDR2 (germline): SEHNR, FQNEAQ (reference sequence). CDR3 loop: CASSLGDPTAYEQYF. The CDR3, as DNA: TGTGCCAGCAGCTTAGGAGACCCGACAGCCTACGAGCAGTACTTC.

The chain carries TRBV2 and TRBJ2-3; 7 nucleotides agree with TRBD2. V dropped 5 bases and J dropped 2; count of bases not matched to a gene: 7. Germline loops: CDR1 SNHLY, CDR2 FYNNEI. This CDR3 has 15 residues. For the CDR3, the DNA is TGTGCCAGCAGTTCTCTAGCGGCCTACACAGATACGCAGTATTTT. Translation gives CASSSLAAYTDTQYF.

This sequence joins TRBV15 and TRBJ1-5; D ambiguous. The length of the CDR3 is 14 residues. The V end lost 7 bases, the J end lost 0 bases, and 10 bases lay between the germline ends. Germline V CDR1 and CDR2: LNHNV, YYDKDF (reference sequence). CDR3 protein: CATNPGVSNQPQHF. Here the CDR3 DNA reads TGTGCCACCAACCCCGGAGTTAGCAATCAGCCCCAGCATTTT. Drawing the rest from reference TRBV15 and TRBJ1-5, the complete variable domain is DAMVIQNPRYQVTQFGKPVTLSCSQTLNHNVMYWYQQKSSQAPKLLFHYYDKDFNNEADTPDNFQSRRPNTSFCFLDIRSPGLGDTAMYLCATNPGVSNQPQHFGDGTRLSIL.

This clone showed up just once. This chain's CDR3 is CASRYPGQGHQAQHF. CDR3 sequence (DNA): TGTGCAAGTCGTTACCCGGGACAGGGACATCAGGCCCAGCATTTT. The J gene is TRBJ1-5, the V gene TRBV12-2; the D call of TRBD1 is as the table states it, not checked on the DNA. TRBV12-2 is a pseudogene. The CDR3 is 15 residues long.

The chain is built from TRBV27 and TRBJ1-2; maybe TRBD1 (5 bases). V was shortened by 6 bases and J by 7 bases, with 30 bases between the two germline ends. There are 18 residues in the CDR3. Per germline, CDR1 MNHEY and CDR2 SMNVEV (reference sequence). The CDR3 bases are TGTGCCAGCAGAATGCTCACCTCGGGGGGAATCCTATCCGGTGGCTACACCTTC. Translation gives CASRMLTSGGILSGGYTF.

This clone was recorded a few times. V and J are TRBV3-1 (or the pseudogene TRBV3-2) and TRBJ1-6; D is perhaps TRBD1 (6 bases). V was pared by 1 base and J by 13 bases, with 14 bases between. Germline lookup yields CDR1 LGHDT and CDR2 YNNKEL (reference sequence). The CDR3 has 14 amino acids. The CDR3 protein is CASSQGPGRGPLHF. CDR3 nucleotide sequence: TGTGCCAGCAGCCAAGGACCAGGGAGGGGGCCCCTCCACTTT.

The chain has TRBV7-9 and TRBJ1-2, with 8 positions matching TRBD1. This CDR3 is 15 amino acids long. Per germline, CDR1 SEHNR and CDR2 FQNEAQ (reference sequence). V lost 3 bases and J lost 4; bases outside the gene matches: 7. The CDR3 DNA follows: TGTGCCAGCAGCTTCGGACAGGGAATGTTCTATGGCTACACCTTC. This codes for CASSFGQGMFYGYTF.

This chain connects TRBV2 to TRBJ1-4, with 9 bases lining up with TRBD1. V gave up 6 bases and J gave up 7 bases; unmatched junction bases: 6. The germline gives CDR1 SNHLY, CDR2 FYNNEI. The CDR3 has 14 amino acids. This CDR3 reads CASSRSGQGEKLFF. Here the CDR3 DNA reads TGTGCCAGCAGCCGATCGGGACAGGGTGAAAAACTGTTTTTT.

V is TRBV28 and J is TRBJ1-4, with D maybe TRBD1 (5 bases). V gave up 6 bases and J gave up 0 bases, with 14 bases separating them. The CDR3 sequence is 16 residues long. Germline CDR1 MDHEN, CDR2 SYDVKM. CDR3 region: CASRPVRDATNEKLFF. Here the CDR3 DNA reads TGTGCCAGCAGACCCGTCAGGGATGCAACTAATGAAAAACTGTTTTTT.

CDR3 nucleotide sequence: TGTGCCAGTTCAGCGGAGATCAACTCTGGAAACACCATATATTTT. Translation gives CASSAEINSGNTIYF. The chain links TRBV19 to TRBJ1-3; D is unresolved. This CDR3 has 15 amino acids. CDR1 LNHDA and CDR2 SQIVND come from the germline V gene (reference sequence). The V gene lost 8 bases and the J gene lost 0 bases, with 14 bases spanning the gap.

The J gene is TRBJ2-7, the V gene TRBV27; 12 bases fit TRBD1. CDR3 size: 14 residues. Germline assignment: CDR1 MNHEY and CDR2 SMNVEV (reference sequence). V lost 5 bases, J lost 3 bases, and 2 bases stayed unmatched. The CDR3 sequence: CASSRDRGRYEQYF. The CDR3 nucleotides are TGTGCCAGCAGTAGGGACAGGGGGCGCTACGAGCAGTACTTC.